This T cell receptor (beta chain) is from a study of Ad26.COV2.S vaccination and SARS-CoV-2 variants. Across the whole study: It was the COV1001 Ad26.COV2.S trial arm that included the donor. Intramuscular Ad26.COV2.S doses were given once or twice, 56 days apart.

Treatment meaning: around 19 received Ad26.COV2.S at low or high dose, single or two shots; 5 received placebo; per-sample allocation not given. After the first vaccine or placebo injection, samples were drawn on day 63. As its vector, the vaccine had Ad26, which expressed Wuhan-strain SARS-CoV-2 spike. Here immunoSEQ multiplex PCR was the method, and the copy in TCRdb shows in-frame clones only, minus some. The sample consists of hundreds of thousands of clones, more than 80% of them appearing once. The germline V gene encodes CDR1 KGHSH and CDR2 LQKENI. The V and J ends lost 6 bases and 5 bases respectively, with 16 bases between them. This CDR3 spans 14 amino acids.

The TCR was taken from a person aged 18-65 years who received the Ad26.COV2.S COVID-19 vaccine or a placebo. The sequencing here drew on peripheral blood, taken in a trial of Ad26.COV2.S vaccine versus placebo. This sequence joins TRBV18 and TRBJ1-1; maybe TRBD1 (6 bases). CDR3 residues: CASSPNRQGTEAFF. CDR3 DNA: TGTGCCAGCTCCCCGAACAGGCAGGGGACTGAAGCTTTCTTT.